The text below deals with one T cell receptor (beta chain). Its antigen is unknown. This sample was taken from a study of identical twins. Findings and caveats of the study: Possibly, invariant MAIT and iNKT cells partly confounded zero-insertion analyses.

CDR3 length: 14 residues. CDR1 is LNHNV and CDR2 is YYDKDF in the germline V gene (reference sequence). With V trimmed by 7 bases and J by 5 bases, 11 bases remained unmatched. With template switching, a universal primer site was added, and the cDNA carried unique molecular identifiers. Using its own MiXCR run on the 5' RACE reads, TCRdb lists one record per CDR3 protein. The sample carries roughly 720,000 distinct CDR3 sequences, around a sixth recorded once. With no exceptions, donors were healthy Caucasians. These data also featured in a second study, about T cells expressing NK-cell markers. That paper states: With respect to HCMV, most of the eight sequenced donors were seropositive, and one was seronegative.

The chain links TRBV15 to TRBJ2-7, with 7 bases that match TRBD2. Sequencing was carried out using PBMCs. This sequence originates from a young woman in good health. CDR3 sequence: CATTAAGAGDEQYF. The CDR3 nucleotides read TGTGCCACCACCGCGGCGGGAGCAGGAGACGAGCAGTACTTC.